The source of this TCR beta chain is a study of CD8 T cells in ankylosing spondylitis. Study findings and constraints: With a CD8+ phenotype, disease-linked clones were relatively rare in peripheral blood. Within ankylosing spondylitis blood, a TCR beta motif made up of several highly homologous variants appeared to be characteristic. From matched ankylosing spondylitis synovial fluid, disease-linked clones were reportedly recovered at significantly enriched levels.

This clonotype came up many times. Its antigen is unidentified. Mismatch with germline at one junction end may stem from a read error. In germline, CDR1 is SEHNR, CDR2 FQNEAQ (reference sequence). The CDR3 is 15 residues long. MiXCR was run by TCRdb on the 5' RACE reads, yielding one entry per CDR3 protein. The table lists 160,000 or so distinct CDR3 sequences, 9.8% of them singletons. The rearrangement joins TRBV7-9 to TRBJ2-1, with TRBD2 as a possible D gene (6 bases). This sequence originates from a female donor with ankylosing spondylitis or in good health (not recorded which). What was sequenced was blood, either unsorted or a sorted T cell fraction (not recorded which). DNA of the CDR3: TGCGCCAGCAGTCCTCGGGGGAGCTCCTACAATGAGCAGTTCTTC. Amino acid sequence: CASSPRGSSYNEQFF.